This T cell receptor (beta chain) was sequenced during a study of response to subunit inactivated influenza vaccine. TCRdb itself ran the RT-PCR reads through MiXCR, one entry per CDR3 protein. This table has 800,000 to 1,000,000 distinct CDR3 sequences, 20% to 25% appearing once. This CDR3 contains 14 residues. With 3 bases removed from V and 6 bases from J, the gap between germline ends came to 12 bases. The receptor was derived from a man aged 50 to 60 who received an inactivated influenza vaccine. Sample: PBMCs from blood, taken more than 4 days after vaccination. This chain connects TRBV12-3 or TRBV12-4 to TRBJ2-4, with D perhaps matching TRBD1 (6 bases). The CDR3 sequence is CASSLGGRGNIQYF. In DNA, the CDR3 is TGTGCCAGCAGTTTGGGTGGCAGGGGAAACATTCAGTACTTC.